This T cell receptor beta chain was retrieved from a study of blood T cell repertoires in COVID-19. In the original workflow: Amplification of reference gene primers was used by the study to estimate nucleated cell counts. TCRdb's copy holds only in-frame clones and misses some; the assay was immunoSEQ multiplex PCR. That table furnishes V, J and clone size, whereas the DNA furnished D and trimming. The sample shows some 370,000 clones, roughly nine tenths of them seen only once. There are 14 residues in the CDR3. CDR1 is SGHRS and CDR2 is YFSETQ in the germline V gene. V usage is TRBV5-1 and J usage is TRBJ1-5; D uncertain. The specimen was peripheral blood. The source of this sequence is a man aged 40-49 years with acute or convalescent COVID-19. The CDR3 DNA follows: TGCCCAAAATATATCCGGGGAGAAAGACAGCCCCAGCATTTT. Its translation is CPKYIRGERQPQHF.